The 18 T cell receptor delta chains in this list originate from one sample, sequenced in a study of Vδ1+ human thymocytes. Regarding the study as a whole: Highly polyclonal TRG and TRD repertoires with Gaussian CDR3 length distributions appeared in thymus.

Their antigens remain unidentified. Sequences come from RNA converted to cDNA by reverse transcription. CDR3 amplicons came from multiplex PCR with pooled V-gene forward and constant-region reverse primers. TCRdb reprocessed the multiplex PCR reads using CATT. The profile covers around 76,000 delta-chain clones, with around 35% appearing a single time and 0.2% to 0.3% taken by the ten largest. Sequencing was performed on Vdelta1+ gamma-delta thymocytes from the thymus. Subset given: FACS-sorted CD3+ TCRalphabeta- TCRVdelta1+ TCRVdelta2- thymocytes. These TCRs come from a boy in the first two years of life who had congenital heart surgery.

A few counts support this clone. The chain employs TRDV3 and TRDJ1; the D gene is possibly TRDD3 (10 bases). Germline assignment: CDR1 TVYSNPD and CDR2 GDNSRS (reference sequence). The CDR3 sequence is 19 residues long. V lost 5 bases and J lost 0, with 31 bases in between. CDR3 sequence (DNA): TGTGCCACGACTGGCCTTCCTACTAACTGGGGGATTGACACCGATAAACTCATCTTT. Its protein is CATTGLPTNWGIDTDKLIF.

The V gene is TRDV2, the J gene TRDJ1, with D maybe TRDD3 (5 bases). Germline V gene data show CDR1 as GEAIGNYY and CDR2 as EKD. CDR3 length: 15 residues. V lost 0 bases and J lost 0, with 10 bases in between. CDR3 region: CACDTYGDYTDKLIF. The CDR3 DNA reads as TGTGCCTGTGACACCTACGGGGACTACACCGATAAACTCATCTTT.

The genes are TRDV1 and TRDJ1, with TRDD3 matching 10 bases. CDR3 size: 20 residues. V shed 4 bases, J shed 4 bases, and the junction held 21 bases outside the gene matches. The V gene's germline CDR1 is TSWWSYY and CDR2 QGS. This CDR3 reads CALGARGSYVWGILGDKLIF. DNA of the CDR3: TGTGCTCTTGGGGCCCGTGGGTCCTACGTGTGGGGGATACTTGGCGATAAACTCATCTTT.

The rearrangement links TRDV1 to TRDJ1; a weak D match, TRDD3 (5 bases). CDR1 and CDR2 from the germline V gene are TSWWSYY and QGS. V was shortened by 5 bases and J by 0 bases, with 25 bases between the two germline ends. The CDR3 loop spans 19 amino acids. The CDR3 nucleotides are TGTGCTCTTGGGTTACATCACCCTCTCTGGGTTGAACACACCGATAAACTCATCTTT. Protein product: CALGLHHPLWVEHTDKLIF.

This clone has only a few counts. The chain links TRDV1 to TRDJ1; a possible D gene is TRDD3 (9 bases). V gave up 1 base and J gave up 1 base, with 25 bases separating them. The germline gives CDR1 TSWWSYY, CDR2 QGS. This CDR3 spans 20 amino acids. The DNA of the CDR3 is TGTGCTCTTGGGGAACAACTTCCTACCCCACTGGGGGACCCCACCGATAAACTCATCTTT. Protein sequence: CALGEQLPTPLGDPTDKLIF.

In its sample, this clone was seen a few times. Other DNA sequences in the same sample also yield this CDR3. The chain carries TRDV2 and TRDJ1, with 10 bases matching TRDD3. The junction had 4 bases not matched to a gene; V was cut back by 0 bases and J by 1 base. This CDR3 is 16 amino acids long. In germline, CDR1 is GEAIGNYY, CDR2 EKD. The CDR3 region is CACDTHWGISTDKLIF. CDR3 nucleotide sequence: TGTGCCTGTGACACCCACTGGGGGATTAGCACCGATAAACTCATCTTT.

A few counts support this clone. This chain uses TRDV1 with TRDJ1; D remains ambiguous. Germline CDR1 is TSWWSYY and CDR2 is QGS. The CDR3 contains 15 residues. The germline V and J ends were trimmed by 3 bases and 0 bases, with 11 bases remaining between them. This CDR3 reads CALGDTHVYTDKLIF. DNA of the CDR3: TGTGCTCTTGGGGATACCCACGTGTACACCGATAAACTCATCTTT.

This clone was detected only a few times. This chain uses TRDV1 with TRDJ1; the match to TRDD2 covers 7 bases. Germline-derived CDR1 and CDR2 are TSWWSYY and QGS. This CDR3 region has 18 residues. V lost 2 bases, J lost 3 bases, and 15 bases stayed unmatched. In nucleotides, the CDR3 is TGTGCTCTTGGGGAAGTTATGGGGCCTTCCTCCCCTCCCGATAAACTCATCTTT. Amino acids: CALGEVMGPSSPPDKLIF.

As regards this clone: Different DNA sequences within this sample yield the same CDR3. The rearrangement uses TRDV1 and TRDJ1; D gene unclear. Per the germline V gene, CDR1 is TSWWSYY and CDR2 is QGS. The ends were cut back, 3 bases at V and 3 bases at J, with 20 bases in the middle. The length of the CDR3 is 17 residues. The CDR3 loop is CALGDLGPHHFPDKLIF. Here the CDR3 DNA reads TGTGCTCTTGGGGACCTAGGACCTCACCATTTTCCCGATAAACTCATCTTT.

The chain employs TRDV1 and TRDJ2; 7 positions match TRDD3. This CDR3 is 20 amino acids long. The germline V gene encodes CDR1 TSWWSYY and CDR2 QGS. V trimming: 0 bases; J trimming: 4 bases; junction bases outside the gene matches: 17. CDR3 nucleotide sequence: TGTGCTCTTGGGGAACTATATGGGAGTACTGGGGACCTGGGGACAGCACAACTCTTCTTT. Its translation: CALGELYGSTGDLGTAQLFF.

The rearrangement joins TRDV1 to TRDJ1; D is possibly TRDD2 or TRDD3 (6 bases each). The CDR3 has 20 residues. Trimming shortened V by 1 base and J by 1 base, and 25 bases separated the two germline ends. CDR1 is TSWWSYY, CDR2 QGS, per germline. The CDR3 sequence: CALGERRILRGEKPTDKLIF. DNA of the CDR3: TGTGCTCTTGGGGAACGACGGATCCTACGGGGGGAAAAGCCCACCGATAAACTCATCTTT.

The sample holds a few counts of this clone. Different DNA sequences within this sample yield the same CDR3. This sequence joins TRDV1 and TRDJ1; TRDD3 matches 7 bases. V was clipped by 0 bases and J by 0 bases; unmatched bases: 22. Per the germline V gene, CDR1 is TSWWSYY and CDR2 is QGS. The CDR3 is made up of 22 amino acids. CDR3 nucleotides: TGTGCTCTTGGGGAACTACCCTTGTCCTCTCCCACTACTGGGGACTACACCGATAAACTCATCTTT. Translating it yields CALGELPLSSPTTGDYTDKLIF.

The chain links TRDV1 to TRDJ1; D may match TRDD2 or TRDD3 (9 bases each). The CDR3 is made up of 21 amino acids. Looked up from germline, CDR1 is TSWWSYY and CDR2 is QGS. The V end was cut by 5 bases, the J end by 0 bases, with 31 bases between. The CDR3 bases are TGTGCTCTTGGGACAATTCCTTCCTACAACGTACTGGGGGACTACACCGATAAACTCATCTTT. Amino acids: CALGTIPSYNVLGDYTDKLIF.

Remarks on this clone: Other DNA sequences from this sample encode an identical CDR3 as well. This chain joins TRDV1 and TRDJ1, with D tentatively TRDD3 (6 bases). The V end was cut by 0 bases, the J end by 0 bases, with 11 bases between. This CDR3 region has 16 residues. CDR1 and CDR2 (germline): TSWWSYY, QGS. The CDR3 loop reads CALGELSDTYTDKLIF. The CDR3 DNA reads TGTGCTCTTGGGGAACTTTCTGATACGTACACCGATAAACTCATCTTT.

The rearrangement uses TRDV1 and TRDJ1; D possibly corresponds to TRDD3 (6 bases). Trimming took 1 base from V and 0 from J, leaving 36 bases between them. The CDR3 spans 24 residues. Germline CDR1 TSWWSYY, CDR2 QGS. CDR3 amino acids: CALGERAFWGPHWDPTGYTDKLIF. DNA of the CDR3: TGTGCTCTTGGGGAACGGGCCTTCTGGGGCCCCCACTGGGACCCAACAGGGTACACCGATAAACTCATCTTT.

The table lists this clone with a few counts. The chain recombines TRDV1 with TRDJ1; D not resolved. The V end lost 4 bases, the J end lost 0 bases, and 15 bases lay between the germline ends. There are 16 residues in the CDR3. Germline V gene lookup returns CDR1 TSWWSYY and CDR2 QGS. The CDR3 protein is CALGVIHPPYTDKLIF. The CDR3 DNA follows: TGTGCTCTTGGGGTTATACACCCCCCCTACACCGATAAACTCATCTTT.

V usage is TRDV1 and J usage is TRDJ1, with a tentative D call TRDD2 (5 bases). Trimming took 0 bases from V and 0 from J, leaving 26 bases between them. Germline CDR1 TSWWSYY, CDR2 QGS. This CDR3 contains 21 residues. This CDR3 reads CALGELPLPRTEVPYTDKLIF. The DNA of the CDR3 is TGTGCTCTTGGGGAACTACCCCTACCTCGTACTGAGGTGCCGTACACCGATAAACTCATCTTT.

This clone was seen a few times. The genes are TRDV1 and TRDJ1, with D perhaps matching TRDD3 (5 bases). V was trimmed by 1 base and J by 0 bases, leaving 21 bases between them. The CDR3 extends over 19 amino acids. Germline V lookup: CDR1 TSWWSYY, CDR2 QGS. The CDR3: CALGEPGPDILAYTDKLIF. Here the CDR3 DNA reads TGTGCTCTTGGGGAACCCGGCCCTGACATACTGGCGTACACCGATAAACTCATCTTT.